These 32 T cell receptor beta chains came from one sample sequenced in a study of blood T cell repertoires in COVID-19. Here immunoSEQ multiplex PCR was the method, and the copy in TCRdb shows in-frame clones only, minus some. The repertoire consists of about 180,000 clones, with approximately 92% occurring once and the leading ten covering about 2.2%. The sequenced sample was PBMCs or T cells enriched from blood (not recorded which). Every receptor here comes from a woman in her forties with acute COVID-19.

This chain links TRBV18 with TRBJ1-2; the D gene is possibly TRBD1 (5 bases). CDR1 and CDR2 from the germline V gene are KGHSH and LQKENI. Trimming removed 0 bases from V and 8 bases from J, with 10 bases in between. The CDR3 is 13 residues long. The CDR3, as DNA: TGTGCCAGCTCACCACCCGCAGGGTTAGGCTACACCTTC. Residues: CASSPPAGLGYTF.

The chain joins TRBV15 to TRBJ2-4; 7 positions agree with TRBD2. Trimming took 0 bases from V and 1 from J; bases not matched to a gene: 3. The CDR3 loop spans 16 amino acids. CDR1 and CDR2 from the germline V gene are LNHNV and YYDKDF (reference sequence). The CDR3 bases are TGTGCCACCAGCAGAGATGACGGGAGGGCCAAAAACATTCAGTACTTC. Encoded protein: CATSRDDGRAKNIQYF. The whole variable domain, remainder taken from reference TRBV15 and TRBJ2-4, is DAMVIQNPRYQVTQFGKPVTLSCSQTLNHNVMYWYQQKSSQAPKLLFHYYDKDFNNEADTPDNFQSRRPNTSFCFLDIRSPGLGDTAMYLCATSRDDGRAKNIQYFGAGTRLSVL.

The chain joins TRBV2 to TRBJ1-1; 9 nucleotides line up with TRBD1. CDR3 length: 14 amino acids. Germline CDR1 and CDR2: SNHLY and FYNNEI. The ends lost 6 bases at V and 2 bases at J; junction bases unmatched: 4. DNA for the CDR3: TGTGCCAGCAGGGACAGGGGTAGCAACACTGAAGCTTTCTTT. Amino acid sequence: CASRDRGSNTEAFF.

This clone was recorded only once. V usage is TRBV4-1 and J usage is TRBJ2-7; TRBD2 matches 7 bases. Trimming took 0 bases from V and 4 from J; bases not matched to a gene: 6. The CDR3 has 15 amino acids. Germline CDR1 and CDR2: MGHRA and YSYEKL. This chain's CDR3 is CASSQDSRGGYEQYF. Here the CDR3 DNA reads TGCGCCAGCAGCCAAGATAGTCGCGGGGGTTACGAGCAGTACTTC.

This chain links TRBV5-6 with TRBJ2-7; D may be TRBD2 (6 bases). Trimming took 3 bases from V and 2 from J, leaving 24 bases between them. CDR3 length: 18 residues. The germline CDR1 and CDR2 sequences are SGHDT and YYEEEE. The CDR3 loop is CASSSRFLRLGVTYEQYF. CDR3 DNA: TGTGCCAGCAGCTCCCGCTTTTTGAGACTAGGAGTAACCTACGAGCAGTACTTC.

The chain joins TRBV7-9 to TRBJ2-6; D is possibly TRBD1 (6 bases). V lost 3 bases and J 0 bases, leaving 12 bases between the germline ends. The CDR3 loop spans 17 amino acids. Germline V lookup: CDR1 SEHNR, CDR2 FQNEAQ (reference sequence). The CDR3 nucleotides read TGTGCCAGCAGCTTCGGGACACTTCTCTCTGGGGCCAACGTCCTGACTTTC. It translates to CASSFGTLLSGANVLTF.

The chain employs TRBV3-1 (or the pseudogene TRBV3-2) and TRBJ2-5, with unresolved D. The V end lost 4 bases, the J end lost 2 bases, and 5 bases lay between the germline ends. The CDR3 totals 12 residues. The germline CDR1 and CDR2 sequences are LGHDT and YNNKEL (reference sequence). This chain's CDR3 is CASSLSQETQYF. For the CDR3, the DNA is TGTGCCAGCAGCCTTTCGCAAGAGACCCAGTACTTC.

The chain joins TRBV19 to TRBJ2-7; possibly TRBD1 for D (6 bases). The CDR3 has 13 amino acids. Trimming removed 4 bases at V and 2 bases at J, with 9 bases between. CDR1 is LNHDA, CDR2 SQIVND, per germline (reference sequence). CDR3 coding DNA: TGTGCCAGTAGTAAGACAGGCCCCTACGAGCAGTACTTC. This encodes CASSKTGPYEQYF.

The chain recombines TRBV23-1 with TRBJ1-4, with D perhaps TRBD1 (6 bases). TRBV23-1 is an ORF, with its function uncertain. The CDR3 consists of 18 residues. Trimming removed 3 bases at V and 0 bases at J, with 17 bases between. For the CDR3, the DNA is TGCGCCAGCAGTCAGCTGACAGGTCCCCCCGCAACTAATGAAAAACTGTTTTTT. It specifies CASSQLTGPPATNEKLFF.

This clone was recorded only once. V usage is TRBV3-1 (or the pseudogene TRBV3-2) and J usage is TRBJ1-3; 10 bases match TRBD1. In germline, CDR1 is LGHDT, CDR2 YNNKEL (reference sequence). With 5 bases clipped from V and 0 bases from J, the junction kept 1 base outside the gene matches. The CDR3 totals 15 residues. CDR3 bases: TGTGCCAGCAGCAGGACAGGGGGCTCTGGAAACACCATATATTTT. It codes for CASSRTGGSGNTIYF.

This clone was counted a few times. The chain recombines TRBV9 with TRBJ2-7; TRBD1 might be the D (5 bases). Germline CDR1 reads SGDLS; CDR2 reads YYNGEE. This CDR3 spans 14 amino acids. Trimming took 4 bases from V and 2 from J, leaving 13 bases between them. The CDR3 spells CASSTTVEAYEQYF. In DNA, the CDR3 is TGTGCCAGCAGCACGACAGTCGAAGCCTACGAGCAGTACTTC. Based on the CDR3 plus reference TRBV9 and TRBJ2-7, the full variable domain is DSGVTQTPKHLITATGQRVTLRCSPRSGDLSVYWYQQSLDQGLQFLIQYYNGEERAKGNILERFSAQQFPDLHSELNLSSLELGDSALYFCASSTTVEAYEQYFGPGTRLTVT.

The chain joins TRBV7-5 to TRBJ2-2; the table gives TRBD1 as D, unverified against the DNA. TRBV7-5 is a pseudogene. There are 15 residues in the CDR3. CDR3 region: CARRARDRVTGELFF. In DNA form, the CDR3 reads TGTGCCAGAAGGGCCCGGGACAGGGTTACCGGGGAGCTGTTTTTT.

DNA of the CDR3: TGCGCCAGCAGCCCAGTGACAGGGGGCGGTCAGCCCCAGCATTTT. It specifies CASSPVTGGGQPQHF. The chain couples TRBV5-1 to TRBJ1-5, with TRBD1 matching 10 bases. The CDR3 is 15 amino acids. Germline-derived CDR1 and CDR2 are SGHRS and YFSETQ. V lost 4 bases to trimming and J lost 6 bases; unmatched junction nucleotides: 7. The whole variable domain, remainder taken from reference TRBV5-1 and TRBJ1-5, is KAGVTQTPRYLIKTRGQQVTLSCSPISGHRSVSWYQQTPGQGLQFLFEYFSETQRNKGNFPGRFSGRQFSNSRSEMNVSTLELGDSALYLCASSPVTGGGQPQHFGDGTRLSIL.

The chain joins TRBV6-1 to TRBJ2-7; perhaps TRBD1 as D (5 bases). The CDR3 is made up of 14 amino acids. V was shortened by 1 base and J by 5 bases, with 12 bases between the two germline ends. Germline V CDR1 and CDR2: MNHNS, SASEGT. The CDR3 region is CASSEEVGENEQYF. The CDR3 nucleotides are TGTGCCAGCAGTGAAGAGGTAGGGGAAAACGAGCAGTACTTC.

This sequence joins TRBV9 and TRBJ1-2, with 7 bases aligning to TRBD1. The V and J ends lost 4 bases and 4 bases, in that order; junction bases with no gene match: 13. The V gene's germline CDR1 is SGDLS and CDR2 YYNGEE. The CDR3 contains 16 residues. For the CDR3, the DNA is TGTGCCAGCAGCCGTACGATGACAGGGAGCTTCTATGGCTACACCTTC. Translating gives CASSRTMTGSFYGYTF.

This clone was recorded only once. This chain uses TRBV29-1 with TRBJ2-7; TRBD1 might be the D (5 bases). V lost 7 bases and J lost 5, with 18 bases in between. Germline V lookup: CDR1 SQVTM, CDR2 ANQGSEA. This CDR3 has 13 residues. CDR3 DNA: TGCAGCGCCCGGACAACCGGAGACCACGAGCAGTACTTC. It encodes CSARTTGDHEQYF.

The table lists this clone with a count of one. V gene TRBV2 combines with J gene TRBJ2-7, with D perhaps matching TRBD2 (5 bases). V was trimmed by 5 bases and J by 5 bases, leaving 16 bases between them. This CDR3 contains 14 residues. Germline assignment: CDR1 SNHLY and CDR2 FYNNEI. The CDR3 loop is CASSYEGASNEQYF. In nucleotides, the CDR3 is TGTGCCAGCAGTTACGAGGGCGCTTCTAACGAGCAGTACTTC.

The chain has TRBV10-3 and TRBJ2-3; D possibly corresponds to TRBD2 (6 bases). This CDR3 comprises 14 residues. Trimming took off 8 bases at V and 1 base at J, with 13 bases between the two ends. Germline V lookup: CDR1 ENHRY, CDR2 SYGVKD. Here the CDR3 DNA reads TGTGCCATCGGAGGAGGGGCTCGCACAGATACGCAGTATTTT. Translation: CAIGGGARTDTQYF.

Worth noting for this clone: The germline gene is not matched at one end of the junction; a read error may be the cause. The chain joins TRBV7-7 to TRBJ2-1; 12 bases agree with TRBD2. CDR1 is SSHAT, CDR2 FNYEAQ, per germline (reference sequence). The CDR3 extends over 18 amino acids. CDR3 amino acids: CASSPWTSGTEIHNEQFF. In DNA form, the CDR3 reads TGTGCTAGCAGCCCTTGGACTAGCGGGACCGAAATTCACAATGAGCAGTTCTTC.

The V call is TRBV30, the J call TRBJ1-1; TRBD1 might be the D (6 bases). The CDR3 has 16 amino acids. V dropped 1 base and J dropped 0 bases, with 15 bases sitting between them. Germline V gives CDR1 GTSNPN, CDR2 SVGIG (reference sequence). For the CDR3, the DNA is TGTGCCTGGAGTGGGGCGGCAGGGGCTATGAACACTGAAGCTTTCTTT. It is translated as CAWSGAAGAMNTEAFF.

The gene calls are TRBV7-9 and TRBJ1-1; a weak D match, TRBD1 (6 bases). This CDR3 contains 14 residues. CDR1 SEHNR and CDR2 FQNEAQ come from the germline V gene (reference sequence). The V and J ends lost 6 bases and 0 bases respectively, with 11 bases between them. CDR3 nucleotides: TGTGCCAGCAGTTGGGACACCATGAACACTGAAGCTTTCTTT. Encoded protein: CASSWDTMNTEAFF.

The count of this clone is one. The chain's CDR3 is CASSVEGGDQPQHF. Written as DNA, the CDR3 is TGTGCCAGCAGCGTAGAAGGGGGGGATCAGCCCCAGCATTTT. V and J are TRBV9 and TRBJ1-5; D is possibly TRBD1 (6 bases). V dropped 0 bases and J dropped 5 bases, with 9 bases sitting between them. CDR1 SGDLS and CDR2 YYNGEE come from the germline V gene. The CDR3 consists of 14 residues. The full variable domain, its missing parts supplied by reference TRBV9 and TRBJ1-5, is DSGVTQTPKHLITATGQRVTLRCSPRSGDLSVYWYQQSLDQGLQFLIQYYNGEERAKGNILERFSAQQFPDLHSELNLSSLELGDSALYFCASSVEGGDQPQHFGDGTRLSIL.

The V and J genes are TRBV19 and TRBJ2-5, with 11 bases fitting TRBD1. The CDR3 length is 15 residues. Unmatched junction bases numbered 6, after V lost 7 bases and J lost 2 bases. The germline gives CDR1 LNHDA, CDR2 SQIVND (reference sequence). The CDR3 protein is CASNPGTGGQETQYF. The CDR3, as DNA: TGTGCCAGTAATCCCGGGACAGGGGGACAAGAGACCCAGTACTTC.

V and J are TRBV4-1 and TRBJ1-5; no definite D call. Trimming left V 1 base short and J 5 bases short, with 3 bases between. From germline, CDR1 is MGHRA and CDR2 YSYEKL. This CDR3 has 12 amino acids. CDR3 sequence reads: CASSQVDQPQHF. The CDR3 coding sequence is TGCGCCAGCAGCCAAGTCGATCAGCCCCAGCATTTT.

This rearrangement joins TRBV5-1 to TRBJ1-2; D possibly corresponds to TRBD1 (5 bases). This CDR3 comprises 13 residues. Trimming shortened V by 5 bases and J by 1 base, and 9 bases separated the two germline ends. The germline CDR1 and CDR2 sequences are SGHRS and YFSETQ. This chain's CDR3 is CASRVDSNYGYTF. CDR3 coding DNA: TGCGCCAGCAGGGTTGACAGTAACTATGGCTACACCTTC.

This sequence joins TRBV10-3 and TRBJ2-1; 7 bases agree with TRBD1. The CDR3 is made up of 15 amino acids. Losses at the gene ends were 7 bases for V and 2 bases for J; bases not matched to a gene: 8. Germline loops: CDR1 ENHRY, CDR2 SYGVKD. DNA for the CDR3: TGTGCCATCAAAAGACAGGGTTGGACCTACAATGAGCAGTTCTTC. This translates into CAIKRQGWTYNEQFF.

The V and J genes are TRBV7-3 and TRBJ2-1; possibly TRBD2 for D (6 bases). Germline CDR1 is SGHTA and CDR2 is FQGTGA. Deletions cut 5 bases from V and 2 bases from J, with 13 bases between. This CDR3 spans 15 amino acids. CDR3 in amino acids: CASSARDSAYNEQFF. The CDR3 DNA follows: TGTGCCAGCAGCGCCCGGGACTCAGCCTACAATGAGCAGTTCTTC.

This clone was picked up one time. The V gene is TRBV4-1, the J gene TRBJ2-1; 7 positions match TRBD2. The J segment lost 7 bases and the V segment lost 1 base, leaving 7 bases of the junction unmatched. The germline V gene encodes CDR1 MGHRA and CDR2 YSYEKL. The CDR3 totals 15 residues. The CDR3 coding sequence is TGCGCCAGCAGCCAAGCGCCCGCCGGGGGGAATGAGCAGTTCTTC. Translated: CASSQAPAGGNEQFF.

The chain is built from TRBV30 and TRBJ2-7, with D perhaps TRBD1 (5 bases). The CDR3 is 11 residues long. V gave up 5 bases and J gave up 4 bases, with 9 bases separating them. Germline lookup yields CDR1 GTSNPN and CDR2 SVGIG (reference sequence). CDR3 coding DNA: TGTGCCTGGGCTACAGGTTACGAGCAGTACTTC. It specifies CAWATGYEQYF.

J is TRBJ1-4 and V is TRBV2; D is perhaps TRBD1 (6 bases). Germline V gene sequence: CDR1 SNHLY, CDR2 FYNNEI. V shed 3 bases and J shed 7 bases, with 18 bases lying between them. The length of the CDR3 is 16 residues. The CDR3 DNA sequence: TGTGCCAGCAGTGACGGGGACACACAACTAAGTGAAAAACTGTTTTTT. It is translated as CASSDGDTQLSEKLFF.

This chain links TRBV5-8 with TRBJ2-1; 9 bases are shared with TRBD1. Looked up from germline, CDR1 is SGHTS and CDR2 is YDEGEE. CDR3 length equals 16 residues. With V trimmed by 4 bases and J by 5 bases, 10 bases remained unmatched. The CDR3 loop is CASSKPGQGGDNEQFF. The CDR3 DNA reads as TGTGCCAGCAGCAAACCGGGACAGGGAGGTGACAATGAGCAGTTCTTC.

The chain links TRBV11-2 to TRBJ2-7, with a possible D match to TRBD2 (5 bases). Trimming took off 1 base at V and 2 bases at J, with 12 bases between the two ends. The CDR3 contains 15 residues. In germline, CDR1 is SGHAT, CDR2 FQNNGV. The CDR3 loop is CASSLVEGRTYEQYF. CDR3 nucleotide sequence: TGTGCCAGCAGCTTAGTCGAGGGTAGAACCTACGAGCAGTACTTC.